This T cell receptor beta chain was captured in a study of cytomegalovirus exposure and HLA in healthy donors. Study-wide results and limits: Reports credit the classifier with highly specific, highly sensitive diagnosis of cytomegalovirus status.

The CDR3 is 13 residues long. Trimming removed 0 bases at V and 10 bases at J, with 12 bases between. CDR1 and CDR2 (germline): SGDLS, YYNGEE. On this clone itself: Its antigen is unidentified.

13 Jbeta primers and 60 Vbeta primers were used for the PCR. Per the original data handling: About 88 million unique TCR beta chains, some 9.9 million of them shared, were counted by a later analysis. The protocol was immunoSEQ multiplex PCR, while the TCRdb copy is restricted to in-frame clones and leaves out a portion. The V and J calls and clone size come from that table; D and trimming were worked out from the DNA. Its table lists under 150,000 clones. Healthy bone marrow donors made up the donors. This clonotype originated in a woman aged 40 to 50 in good health and CMV-seronegative. The V call is TRBV9, the J call TRBJ2-3; no reliable D call. What was sequenced was PBMCs. The CDR3 reads CASSVESQNAQYF. CDR3 DNA: TGTGCCAGCAGCGTAGAGTCACAGAATGCGCAGTATTTT.